This record covers a single T cell receptor beta chain. As yet, its antigen is unknown. The source of the sample is a study of cytomegalovirus exposure and HLA in healthy donors. Findings and caveats of the study: A later analysis showed HLA-associated TCR beta chains outstripping equally common others in clonal expansion.

The V gene lost 4 bases and the J gene lost 0 bases, with 6 bases spanning the gap. The germline gives CDR1 SQVTM, CDR2 ANQGSEA. The CDR3 length is 12 residues. Researchers ran the PCR with 60 Vbeta and 13 Jbeta primers. Clones were read by immunoSEQ multiplex PCR, and TCRdb kept only the in-frame ones, dropping some. This table holds some 67,000 clones, around four fifths found once. Sequenced: PBMCs. The V gene is TRBV29-1, the J gene TRBJ1-2, with TRBD1 as a possible D gene (5 bases). The TCR sequence derives from a man aged 35 to 55 in good health and CMV-seronegative. Here the CDR3 reads CSVGDSNYGYTF. In nucleotides, the CDR3 is TGCAGCGTTGGGGACTCTAACTATGGCTACACCTTC.